The clone carrying this T cell receptor (beta chain) was seen a few times. The antigen is not known. TCRdb ran MiXCR on the PCR reads and lists one entry per CDR3 protein. In the table there are some 680,000 distinct CDR3 sequences, about 25% of which are singletons. The source of the sample is a study of molecular identifiers for immune sequencing clone quantification. Study context: Five portions were made in replicates from RNA of around 20,000 or 100,000 naive CD8 cells, and four underwent sequencing. Findings and caveats of the study: Clonotypes topping 20 RNA copies carried over 99% of effector molecules but under 1% of naive ones. Barcodes shared by identical TCR molecules could lead to underestimated sizes of highly expanded clones.

Naive CD8 T cells, phenotype CD8+CD4-CCR7+CD45RA+, were sorted. The sample comprised naive CD8+ T cells from blood, with Jurkat cell RNA spiked in. Subset described: FACS-sorted CD8+CD4-CCR7+CD45RA+ naive T cells. The clonotype was recovered from a human donor in good health. Some libraries in this study had Jurkat cell RNA spiked in.

CDR3 region: CASSLVRASYNEQFF. As DNA, the CDR3 is TGTGCCAGCAGCTTAGTAAGGGCTTCCTACAATGAGCAGTTCTTC. The V and J genes are TRBV13 and TRBJ2-1; D gene unclear. Germline loops: CDR1 PRHDT, CDR2 FYEKMQ (reference sequence). With 1 base removed from V and 1 base from J, the gap between germline ends came to 8 bases. This CDR3 is built from 15 residues.